A selection of T cell receptor beta chains follows, all from one sample in a study of shared clonotypes between healthy human individuals. Clones were sequenced by immunoSEQ multiplex PCR, and TCRdb holds only the in-frame ones, with some missing. The sample carries under 1,900,000 clones, around 98.5% recorded once. The material sequenced was naive CD4+ T cells sorted from blood. These receptors came from a man aged 25-40 years in good health. CDR3s include the opening cysteine and the closing phenylalanine or tryptophan.

cdr3_aa	v_call
CASPGTGSSYNEQFF	TRBV18
CASSSTSGSYDEQFF	TRBV11-2
CSVGDYRGETQYF	TRBV29-1
CASSPDWKETQYF	TRBV28
CASMLAGAETQYF	TRBV27
CASSVGGEERDEQYF	TRBV9
CASSLVSGLGGEQYF	TRBV7-8
CAIRGTDFSYEQYF	TRBV10-3
CASSEWDRSNTEAFF	TRBV9
CASSGGGNQPQHF	TRBV18
CAWSIEQGGYEQYF	TRBV30
CASSIEGGRVAFF	TRBV19
CATNEQGHSYEQYF	TRBV6-1
CASTNRDGYYEQYF	TRBV6-1
CASSLEGAAANPTSNEQFF	TRBV4-1